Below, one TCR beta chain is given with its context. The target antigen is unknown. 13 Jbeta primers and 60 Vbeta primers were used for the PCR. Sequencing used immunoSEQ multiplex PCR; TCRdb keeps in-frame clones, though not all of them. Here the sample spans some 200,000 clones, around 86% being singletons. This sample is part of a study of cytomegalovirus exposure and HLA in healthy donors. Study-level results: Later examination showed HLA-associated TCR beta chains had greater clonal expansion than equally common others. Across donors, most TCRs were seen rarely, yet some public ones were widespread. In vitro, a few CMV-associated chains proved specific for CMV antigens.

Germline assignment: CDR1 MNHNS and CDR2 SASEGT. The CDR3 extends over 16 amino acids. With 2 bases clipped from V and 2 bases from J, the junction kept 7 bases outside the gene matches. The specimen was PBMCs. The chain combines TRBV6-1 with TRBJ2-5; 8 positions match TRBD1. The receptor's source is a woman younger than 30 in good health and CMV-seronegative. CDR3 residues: CASSERKDREQETQYF. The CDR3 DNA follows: TGTGCCAGCAGTGAAAGGAAGGACAGGGAACAAGAGACCCAGTACTTC.